These 13 T cell receptor beta chains were all obtained from the same sample, sequenced in a study of T-cell reconstitution after alpha-beta-depleted transplantation in children. A TCRbeta library incorporating unique molecular identifiers was prepared. TCRdb redid the calling of the PCR reads with MiXCR, one entry per CDR3 protein. The table lists approximately 430,000 distinct CDR3 sequences, about 16% of them singletons, with roughly 27% in the top ten. Source: PBMCs, mostly from graft donor cells, taken 360 days after TCRalphabeta/CD19-depleted stem cell transplant. These receptors came from a boy in the first two years of life who had a stem cell transplant for Wiskott-Aldrich syndrome, so the T cells may come from the graft donor.

This clonotype has a single count. The rearrangement uses TRBV4-3 and TRBJ2-2; D is unresolved. The CDR3 runs to 14 residues. Germline V gives CDR1 LGHNA, CDR2 YSLEER. Trimming left V 5 bases short and J 8 bases short, with 15 bases between. The CDR3, as DNA: TGCGCCAGCAGCGCCCAATTTGGGGTGGGGGAGCTGTTTTTT. Translation gives CASSAQFGVGELFF.

This clonotype has only a few counts. The chain combines TRBV20-1 with TRBJ1-1; D is unclear. CDR1 is DFQATT, CDR2 SNEGSKA, per germline (reference sequence). The CDR3 runs to 14 residues. Trimming pared 3 bases from V and 1 base from J, leaving 12 bases between. Written as DNA, the CDR3 is TGCAGTGCTAGCAGGCCGGGTCGGAACACTGAAGCTTTCTTT. Translation: CSASRPGRNTEAFF.

Only a few counts were recorded for this clonotype. V is TRBV11-2 and J is TRBJ2-7; 7 bases align to TRBD1. Looked up from germline, CDR1 is SGHAT and CDR2 is FQNNGV. CDR3 length: 15 amino acids. J lost 0 bases, V lost 1 base, and 3 bases had no gene match. The CDR3 sequence: CASSLGGQLSYEQYF. The DNA of the CDR3 is TGTGCCAGCAGCTTAGGGGGACAGCTCTCCTACGAGCAGTACTTC.

CDR3 in DNA: TGTGCCAGCAGTTTAGAAGGGGCCGGCAATCAGCCCCAGCATTTT. Its protein is CASSLEGAGNQPQHF. The V call is TRBV12-3 or TRBV12-4, the J call TRBJ1-5; D perhaps matches TRBD1 (5 bases). Between the trimmed V and J ends, which lost 1 base and 2 bases, there was a span of 9 bases. The CDR3 is 15 residues long.

This clonotype was found a few times. The rearrangement uses TRBV7-9 and TRBJ2-1, with 8 nucleotides matching TRBD1. Trimming at V came to 6 bases and at J to 3 bases, leaving 10 bases not matched to a gene. The germline CDR1 and CDR2 sequences are SEHNR and FQNEAQ (reference sequence). This CDR3 region has 16 residues. DNA of the CDR3: TGTGCCAGCAGTAGATCCCGGGACAGGATCTACAATGAGCAGTTCTTC. Translating it yields CASSRSRDRIYNEQFF.

V is TRBV24-1 and J is TRBJ2-5; D uncertain. Deletions cut 4 bases from V and 0 bases from J, with 8 bases between. The CDR3 is 14 amino acids. From germline, CDR1 is KGHDR and CDR2 SFDVKD. CDR3 protein: CATSDPIYQETQYF. The CDR3 DNA reads TGTGCCACCAGTGACCCCATTTACCAAGAGACCCAGTACTTC.

V gene TRBV5-1 combines with J gene TRBJ2-7, with D perhaps matching TRBD1 (6 bases). The CDR3 totals 12 residues. Trimming took 1 base from V and 6 from J, leaving 8 bases between them. Germline lookup yields CDR1 SGHRS and CDR2 YFSETQ. CDR3 sequence reads: CASSLTGIEQYF. In DNA form, the CDR3 reads TGCGCCAGCAGCTTGACAGGGATCGAGCAGTACTTC.

This chain uses TRBV20-1 with TRBJ1-2; D gene unclear. Germline loops: CDR1 DFQATT, CDR2 SNEGSKA (reference sequence). The CDR3 contains 12 residues. Between the trimmed V and J ends, which lost 3 bases and 4 bases, there was a span of 9 bases. As DNA, the CDR3 is TGCAGTGCTAGCACAGTGTTCTATGGCTACACCTTC. This encodes CSASTVFYGYTF.

This clonotype was seen ten or more times. The chain joins TRBV6-5 to TRBJ1-3; no reliable D call. Germline lookup yields CDR1 MNHEY and CDR2 SVGAGI. The CDR3 length is 16 residues. V gave up 2 bases and J gave up 2 bases, with 13 bases separating them. CDR3 nucleotide sequence: TGTGCCAGCAGTTACAAACGGGAATTTGCTGGAAACACCATATATTTT. Protein product: CASSYKREFAGNTIYF.

This rearrangement joins TRBV20-1 to TRBJ1-4; D might be TRBD1 (5 bases). This CDR3 has 12 residues. Trimming took off 7 bases at V and 8 bases at J, with 14 bases between the two ends. Germline CDR1 and CDR2: DFQATT and SNEGSKA (reference sequence). The CDR3 region has the DNA TGCAGTGTTTCCGGGACGTGGGAAAAACTGTTTTTT. Encoded protein: CSVSGTWEKLFF.

The chain has TRBV11-1 and TRBJ2-7; 10 nucleotides align to TRBD2. The ends lost 0 bases at V and 2 bases at J; junction bases unmatched: 10. The CDR3 runs to 18 residues. CDR1 and CDR2 (germline): SGHAT, FQDESV (reference sequence). CDR3 nucleotide sequence: TGTGCCAGCAGCTTAGCGATTCGGACTAGCGGACACCCCTACGAGCAGTACTTC. Translating it yields CASSLAIRTSGHPYEQYF.

The chain carries TRBV4-3 and TRBJ2-7; D possibly uses TRBD1 or TRBD2 (6 bases each). Germline CDR1 reads LGHNA; CDR2 reads YSLEER. This CDR3 is built from 15 residues. V was cut by 0 bases and J by 3 bases, with 12 bases left in between. The CDR3 DNA reads TGCGCCAGCAGCCAAGATGGGCGGGGACACTACGAGCAGTACTTC. It translates to CASSQDGRGHYEQYF.

This clonotype was seen a handful of times. The chain couples TRBV19 to TRBJ2-7, with a weak D call TRBD2 (5 bases). From germline, CDR1 is LNHDA and CDR2 SQIVND (reference sequence). V was trimmed by 6 bases and J by 6 bases, leaving 12 bases between them. CDR3 length: 12 residues. The CDR3 loop is CASRNIGGEQYF. The CDR3 DNA reads TGTGCCAGTAGGAATATTGGAGGCGAGCAGTACTTC.